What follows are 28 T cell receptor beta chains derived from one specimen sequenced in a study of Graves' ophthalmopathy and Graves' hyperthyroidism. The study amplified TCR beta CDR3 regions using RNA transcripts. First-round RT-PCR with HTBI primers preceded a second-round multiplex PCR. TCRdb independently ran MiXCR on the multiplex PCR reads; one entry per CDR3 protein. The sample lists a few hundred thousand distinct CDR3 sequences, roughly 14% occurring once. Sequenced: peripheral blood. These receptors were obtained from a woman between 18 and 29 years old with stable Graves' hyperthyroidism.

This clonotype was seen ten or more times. The CDR3 loop is CSPLSQGIGTEAFF. The CDR3 nucleotides are TGCAGCCCGCTGTCCCAGGGGATAGGGACTGAAGCTTTCTTT. V usage is TRBV29-1 and J usage is TRBJ1-1; TRBD1 is a possible D gene (6 bases). V lost 8 bases and J lost 5, with 21 bases in between. Germline-derived CDR1 and CDR2 are SQVTM and ANQGSEA. The CDR3 length is 14 residues.

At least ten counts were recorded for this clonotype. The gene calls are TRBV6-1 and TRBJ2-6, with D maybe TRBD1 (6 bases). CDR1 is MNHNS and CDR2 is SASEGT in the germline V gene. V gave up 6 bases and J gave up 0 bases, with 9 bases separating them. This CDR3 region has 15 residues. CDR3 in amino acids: CASRGAGSGANVLTF. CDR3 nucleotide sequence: TGTGCCAGCAGGGGGGCTGGCTCTGGGGCCAACGTCCTGACTTTC.

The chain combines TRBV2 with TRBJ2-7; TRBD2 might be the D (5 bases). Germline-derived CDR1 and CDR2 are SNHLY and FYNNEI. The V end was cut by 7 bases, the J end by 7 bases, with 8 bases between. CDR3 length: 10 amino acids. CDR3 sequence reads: CASNRDEQYF. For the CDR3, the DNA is TGTGCCAGCAACCGGGATGAGCAGTACTTC.

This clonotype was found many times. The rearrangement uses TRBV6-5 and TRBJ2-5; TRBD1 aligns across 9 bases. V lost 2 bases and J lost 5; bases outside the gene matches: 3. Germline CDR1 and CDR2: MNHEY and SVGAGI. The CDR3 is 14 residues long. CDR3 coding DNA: TGTGCCAGCAGTTACGGGGGACAGGGTGAGACCCAGTACTTC. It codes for CASSYGGQGETQYF.

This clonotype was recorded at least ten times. The CDR3 spells CAISERVRGTLGYGYTF. As DNA, the CDR3 is TGTGCCATCAGTGAAAGAGTGAGGGGAACTTTGGGCTATGGCTACACCTTC. The chain joins TRBV10-3 to TRBJ1-2, with a possible D match to TRBD1 (5 bases). The germline V and J ends were trimmed by 3 bases and 4 bases, with 21 bases remaining between them. Germline CDR1 is ENHRY and CDR2 is SYGVKD. The CDR3 contains 17 residues.

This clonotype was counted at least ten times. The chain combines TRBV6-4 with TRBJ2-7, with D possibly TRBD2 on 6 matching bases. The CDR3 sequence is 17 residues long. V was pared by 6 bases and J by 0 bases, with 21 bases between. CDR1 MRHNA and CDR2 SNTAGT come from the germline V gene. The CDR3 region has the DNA TGTGCCAGCAGCTCCCTGCGGGGCCCTGAAAGCTCCTACGAGCAGTACTTC. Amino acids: CASSSLRGPESSYEQYF.

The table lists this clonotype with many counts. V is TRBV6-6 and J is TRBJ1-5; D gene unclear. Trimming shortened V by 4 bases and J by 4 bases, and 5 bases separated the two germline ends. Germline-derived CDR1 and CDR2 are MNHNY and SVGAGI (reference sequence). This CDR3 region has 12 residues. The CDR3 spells CASSSLNQPQHF. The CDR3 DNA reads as TGTGCCAGCAGTTCCCTGAATCAGCCCCAGCATTTT.

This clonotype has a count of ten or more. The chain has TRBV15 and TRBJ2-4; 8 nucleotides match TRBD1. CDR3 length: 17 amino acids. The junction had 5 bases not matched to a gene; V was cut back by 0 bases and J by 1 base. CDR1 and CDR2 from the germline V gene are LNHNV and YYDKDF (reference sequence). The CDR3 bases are TGTGCCACCAGCAGAGATGGACAGGGCGCCGCCAAAAACATTCAGTACTTC. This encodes CATSRDGQGAAKNIQYF.

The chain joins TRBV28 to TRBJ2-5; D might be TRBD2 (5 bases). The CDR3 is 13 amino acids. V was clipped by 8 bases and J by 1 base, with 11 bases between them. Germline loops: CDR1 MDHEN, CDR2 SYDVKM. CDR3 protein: CASLSRGQETQYF. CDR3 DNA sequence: TGTGCCAGCCTTTCCCGGGGCCAAGAGACCCAGTACTTC.

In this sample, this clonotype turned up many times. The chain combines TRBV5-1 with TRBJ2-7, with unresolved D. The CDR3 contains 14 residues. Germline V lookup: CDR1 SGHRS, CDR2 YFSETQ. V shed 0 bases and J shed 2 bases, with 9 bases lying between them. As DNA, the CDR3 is TGCGCCAGCAGCTTGGGCGGCTCTACCTACGAGCAGTACTTC. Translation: CASSLGGSTYEQYF.

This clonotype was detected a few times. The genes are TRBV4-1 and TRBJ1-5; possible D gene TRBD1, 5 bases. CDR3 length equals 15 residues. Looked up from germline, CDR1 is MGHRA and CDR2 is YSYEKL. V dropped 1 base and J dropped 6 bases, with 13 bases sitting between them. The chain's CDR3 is CASSQVGQGGQPQHF. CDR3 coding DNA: TGCGCCAGCAGCCAAGTAGGCCAGGGAGGTCAGCCCCAGCATTTT.

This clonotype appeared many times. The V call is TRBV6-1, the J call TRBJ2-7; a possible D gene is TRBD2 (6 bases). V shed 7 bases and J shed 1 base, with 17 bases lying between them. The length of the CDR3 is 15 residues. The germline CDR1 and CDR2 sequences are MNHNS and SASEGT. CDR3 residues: CASNNRGGNSYEQYF. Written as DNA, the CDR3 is TGTGCCAGCAATAACCGGGGAGGCAATTCCTACGAGCAGTACTTC.

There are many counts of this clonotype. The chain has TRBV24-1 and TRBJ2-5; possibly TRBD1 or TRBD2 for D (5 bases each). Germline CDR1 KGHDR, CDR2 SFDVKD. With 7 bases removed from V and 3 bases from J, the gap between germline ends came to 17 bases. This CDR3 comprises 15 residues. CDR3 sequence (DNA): TGTGCCACCAGCTCCAGGGTTTGGGGAGAAGAGACCCAGTACTTC. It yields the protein CATSSRVWGEETQYF.

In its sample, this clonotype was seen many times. CDR3 DNA: TGTGCCAGCAGTCCAGACGGCGGGTACACTGAAGCTTTCTTT. Its translation: CASSPDGGYTEAFF. The chain couples TRBV6-1 to TRBJ1-1; the D is unclear. Trimming took off 5 bases at V and 3 bases at J, with 13 bases between the two ends. The CDR3 is made up of 14 amino acids. Germline values: CDR1 MNHNS, CDR2 SASEGT.

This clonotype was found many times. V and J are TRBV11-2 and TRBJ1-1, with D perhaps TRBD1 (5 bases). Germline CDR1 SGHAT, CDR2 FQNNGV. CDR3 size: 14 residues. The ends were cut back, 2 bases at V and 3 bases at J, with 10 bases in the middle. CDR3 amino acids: CASSLQGVHTEAFF. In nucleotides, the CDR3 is TGTGCCAGCAGCTTACAGGGAGTTCACACTGAAGCTTTCTTT. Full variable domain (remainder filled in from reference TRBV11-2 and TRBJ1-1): EAGVAQSPRYKIIEKRQSVAFWCNPISGHATLYWYQQILGQGPKLLIQFQNNGVVDDSQLPKDRFSAERLKGVDSTLKIQPAKLEDSAVYLCASSLQGVHTEAFFGQGTRLTVV.

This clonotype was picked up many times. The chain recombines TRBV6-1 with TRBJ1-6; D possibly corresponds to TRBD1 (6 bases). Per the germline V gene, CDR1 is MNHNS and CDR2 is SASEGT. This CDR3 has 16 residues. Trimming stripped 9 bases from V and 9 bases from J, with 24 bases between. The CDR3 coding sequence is TGTGCCAGTCTTCAAAGTTGGGGGGGGCGCGGTTCACCCCTCCACTTT. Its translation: CASLQSWGGRGSPLHF.

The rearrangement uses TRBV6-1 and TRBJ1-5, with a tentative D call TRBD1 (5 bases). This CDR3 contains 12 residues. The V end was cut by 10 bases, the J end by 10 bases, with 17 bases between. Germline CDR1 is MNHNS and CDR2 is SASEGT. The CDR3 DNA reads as TGTGCCACGAGTGGTGTGGGGCCACCCCAGCATTTT. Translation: CATSGVGPPQHF.

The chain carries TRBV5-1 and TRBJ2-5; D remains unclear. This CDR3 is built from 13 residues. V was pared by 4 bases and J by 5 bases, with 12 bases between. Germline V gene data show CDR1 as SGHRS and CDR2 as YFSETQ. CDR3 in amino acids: CASSRTAEETQYF. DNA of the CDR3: TGCGCCAGCAGCCGGACCGCCGAGGAGACCCAGTACTTC.

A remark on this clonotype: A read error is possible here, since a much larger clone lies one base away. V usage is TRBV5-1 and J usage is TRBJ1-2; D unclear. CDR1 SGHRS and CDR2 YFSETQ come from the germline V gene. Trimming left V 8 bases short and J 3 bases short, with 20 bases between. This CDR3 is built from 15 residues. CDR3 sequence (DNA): TGCGCCAGAAGCCTGGGGTTAACGACCGACTATGGCTACACCTTC. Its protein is CARSLGLTTDYGYTF.

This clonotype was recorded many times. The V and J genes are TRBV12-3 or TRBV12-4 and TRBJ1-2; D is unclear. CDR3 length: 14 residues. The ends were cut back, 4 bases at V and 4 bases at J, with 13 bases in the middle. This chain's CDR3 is CASSSNGHSYGYTF. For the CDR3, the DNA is TGTGCCAGCAGTTCGAACGGTCACAGCTATGGCTACACCTTC.

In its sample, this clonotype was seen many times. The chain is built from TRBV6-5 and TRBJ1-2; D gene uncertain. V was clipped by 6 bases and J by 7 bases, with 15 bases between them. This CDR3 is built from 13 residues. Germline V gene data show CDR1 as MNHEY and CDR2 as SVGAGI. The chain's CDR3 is CASRGLGIAGYTF. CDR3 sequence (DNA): TGTGCCAGCAGGGGTCTGGGAATCGCTGGCTACACCTTC.

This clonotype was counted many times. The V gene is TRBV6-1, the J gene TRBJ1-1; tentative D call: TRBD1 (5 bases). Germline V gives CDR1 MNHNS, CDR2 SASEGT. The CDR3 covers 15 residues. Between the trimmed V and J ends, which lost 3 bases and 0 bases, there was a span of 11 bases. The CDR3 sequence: CASSDFRAMNTEAFF. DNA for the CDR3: TGTGCCAGCAGTGATTTCAGGGCCATGAACACTGAAGCTTTCTTT.

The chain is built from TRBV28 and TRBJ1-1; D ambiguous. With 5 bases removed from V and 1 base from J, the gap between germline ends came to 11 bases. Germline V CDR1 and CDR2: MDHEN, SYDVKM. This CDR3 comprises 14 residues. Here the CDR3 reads CASSPWQENTEAFF. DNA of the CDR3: TGTGCCAGCAGTCCCTGGCAGGAGAACACTGAAGCTTTCTTT.

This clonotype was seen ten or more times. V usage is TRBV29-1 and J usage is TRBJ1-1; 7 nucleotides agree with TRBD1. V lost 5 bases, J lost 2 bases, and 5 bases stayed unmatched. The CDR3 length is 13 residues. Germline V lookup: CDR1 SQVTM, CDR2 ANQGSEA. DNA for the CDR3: TGCAGCGTTAAACAGGGGACTAACACTGAAGCTTTCTTT. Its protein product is CSVKQGTNTEAFF. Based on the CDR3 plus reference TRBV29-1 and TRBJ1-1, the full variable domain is SAVISQKPSRDICQRGTSLTIQCQVDSQVTMMFWYRQQPGQSLTLIATANQGSEATYESGFVIDKFPISRPNLTFSTLTVSNMSPEDSSIYLCSVKQGTNTEAFFGQGTRLTVV.

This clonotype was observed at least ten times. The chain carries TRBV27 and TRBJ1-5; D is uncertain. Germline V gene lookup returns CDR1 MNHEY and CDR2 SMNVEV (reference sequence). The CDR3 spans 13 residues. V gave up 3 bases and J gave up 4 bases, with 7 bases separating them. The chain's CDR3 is CASSLWGNQPQHF. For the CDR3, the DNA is TGTGCCAGCAGTTTGTGGGGAAATCAGCCCCAGCATTTT.

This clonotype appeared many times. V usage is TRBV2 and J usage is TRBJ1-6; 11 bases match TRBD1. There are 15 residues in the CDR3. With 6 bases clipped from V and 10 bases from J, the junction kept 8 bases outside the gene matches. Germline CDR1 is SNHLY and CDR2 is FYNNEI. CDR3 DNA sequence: TGTGCCAGCAGAGCCGGGACAGGGGGTAGATCACCCCTCCACTTT. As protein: CASRAGTGGRSPLHF.

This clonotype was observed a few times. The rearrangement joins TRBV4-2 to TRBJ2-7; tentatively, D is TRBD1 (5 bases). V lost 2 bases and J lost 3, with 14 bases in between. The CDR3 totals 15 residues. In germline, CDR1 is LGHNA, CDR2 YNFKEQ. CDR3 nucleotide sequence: TGTGCCAGCAGCCAAACCGACACAGGTAGCTACGAGCAGTACTTC. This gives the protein CASSQTDTGSYEQYF.

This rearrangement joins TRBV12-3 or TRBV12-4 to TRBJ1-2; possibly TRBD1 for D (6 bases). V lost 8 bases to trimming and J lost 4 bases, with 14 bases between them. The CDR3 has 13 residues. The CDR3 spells CASRSGTSYGYTF. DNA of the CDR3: TGTGCCAGCCGGTCCGGGACAAGCTATGGCTACACCTTC.